These T cell receptor beta chains were read from a single sample in a study of shared clonotypes between healthy human individuals. Generated by immunoSEQ multiplex PCR, the TCRdb table keeps only in-frame clones and is missing some. The data contain around 1.9 million clones, just under 95% of them singletons. The sample comprised naive CD8+ T cells from PBMCs. The source is a man between 18 and 35 years old in good health. Some clones in this sample may be carry-over from other donors' samples. Both conserved end residues are part of each CDR3. The D gene is left open where the match is weak. A clone size is listed for some rows: how often the clone was seen (once, few, many), or a class if it is expanded.

v_gene,d_gene,abundance,j_gene,CDR3nt,CDR3aa
TRBV19,-,-,TRBJ2-3,TGTGCCAGTAGTATTGGGGTCAGTTTAGTCGCAGATACGCAGTATTTT,CASSIGVSLVADTQYF
TRBV4-3,-,-,TRBJ1-1,TGCGCCAGCAGCCAAGATCGATCGAGGCAACTAGGTACTGAAGCTTTCTTT,CASSQDRSRQLGTEAFF
TRBV28,TRBD1,-,TRBJ1-1,TGTGCCAGCAGCACACGGGACAGGATGAACACTGAAGCTTTCTTT,CASSTRDRMNTEAFF
TRBV7-6,TRBD2,-,TRBJ2-1,TGTGCCAGCAGCTTACTAGCGGGAACGCGCAATGAGCAGTTCTTC,CASSLLAGTRNEQFF
TRBV27,TRBD1,-,TRBJ2-2,TGTGCCAGCAGTTTGGGACAGGGCCTTAGGGAGCTGTTTTTT,CASSLGQGLRELFF
TRBV6-1,-,-,TRBJ2-2,TGTGCCAGCAGTGACTATCCCCTTCCGTCTTACACCGGGGAGCTGTTTTTT,CASSDYPLPSYTGELFF
TRBV2,-,few,TRBJ1-2,TGTGCCAGCAGTGAGATACAGGGATTCTATGGCTACACCTTC,CASSEIQGFYGYTF
TRBV19,-,-,TRBJ2-1,TGTGCCAGTAGTATTTTGTGGACCAGGGCGACGAATGAGCAGTTCTTC,CASSILWTRATNEQFF
TRBV11-2,TRBD1,-,TRBJ2-1,TGTGCCAGCAGCTTAGTACAGGGGCCCTACAATGAGCAGTTCTTC,CASSLVQGPYNEQFF
TRBV19,-,-,TRBJ2-7,TGTGCCAGTAGTATAGGGAGGAATCCCTCCCACGAGCAGTACTTC,CASSIGRNPSHEQYF
TRBV11-2,-,once,TRBJ2-1,TGTGCCAGCAGCTCAGGAACGAGACACAATGAGCAGTTCTTC,CASSSGTRHNEQFF
TRBV29-1,TRBD1,-,TRBJ2-7,TGCAGCGCCCGGACAGGGATTAGCTACGAGCAGTACTTC,CSARTGISYEQYF
TRBV11-3,-,-,TRBJ1-1,TGTGCCAGCAGCTCCCGCCGGGACACTGAAGCTTTCTTT,CASSSRRDTEAFF
TRBV9,-,few,TRBJ1-1,TGTGCCAGCAGTGCCATTGCGAACACTGAAGCTTTCTTT,CASSAIANTEAFF
TRBV9,-,-,TRBJ2-2,TGTGCCAGCAGCGCCCCGGAGGGGGGGTGGGGAACCGGGGAGCTGTTTTTT,CASSAPEGGWGTGELFF
TRBV5-4,TRBD1,-,TRBJ1-1,TGTGCCAGCAGCAACAGGGGGGGAAAACCTGAAGCTTTCTTT,CASSNRGGKPEAFF
TRBV21-1,-,-,TRBJ1-5,TGTGCCAGCAGCAAAGTCCTGATGAGCAATCAGCCCCAGCATTTT,CASSKVLMSNQPQHF
TRBV28,-,-,TRBJ2-1,TGTGCCAGCAGCCCCCCAGGGCCCCTGGGGGAGCAGTTCTTC,CASSPPGPLGEQFF
TRBV29-1,-,-,TRBJ1-3,TGCAGCGTTTCGACAGTGTACTCTGGAAACACCATATATTTT,CSVSTVYSGNTIYF
TRBV27,-,-,TRBJ2-5,TGTGCCAGCATGAGGGTAGGGGCGGGGGAGACCCAGTACTTC,CASMRVGAGETQYF
TRBV10-3,-,-,TRBJ2-2,TGTGCCATCAGTGAACCAGGGAATCCCGGGGAGCTGTTTTTT,CAISEPGNPGELFF
TRBV28,TRBD2,-,TRBJ2-7,TGTGCCAGCGCACTAGCGGGTATCCACGAGCAGTACTTC,CASALAGIHEQYF
TRBV29-1,-,-,TRBJ1-5,TGCAGCGTTGAAGGGAGAACAGGGAGCACCAATCAGCCCCAGCATTTT,CSVEGRTGSTNQPQHF
TRBV5-6,-,-,TRBJ1-4,TGTGCCAGCAGCTTTTTTACAGAAACAACTAATGAAAAACTGTTTTTT,CASSFFTETTNEKLFF
TRBV11-2,-,-,TRBJ2-5,TGTGCCAGCAGCTTAGAAGGCAGGTTATGGGAGACCCAGTACTTC,CASSLEGRLWETQYF
TRBV28,-,-,TRBJ2-3,TGTGCCAGCAGTTTCCTACAGGGCACAGATACGCAGTATTTT,CASSFLQGTDTQYF
TRBV4-1,-,-,TRBJ1-1,TGCGCCAGCAGCCAAGGACAGGCCACGAACACTGAAGCTTTCTTT,CASSQGQATNTEAFF
TRBV19,-,-,TRBJ2-1,TGTGCCAGTAGCGCCTCGGGGAACAATGAGCAGTTCTTC,CASSASGNNEQFF
TRBV21-1,-,-,TRBJ1-4,TGTGCCAGCAGTAAAAGAGCCGGCGGGACAGGGACGTTAGCAACTAATGAAAAACTGTTTTTT,CASSKRAGGTGTLATNEKLFF
TRBV2,TRBD1,-,TRBJ2-7,TGTGCCAGCAGGATGGGGGACAGGGGGCCTCAACCCTTCTACGAGCAGTACTTC,CASRMGDRGPQPFYEQYF
TRBV7-9,-,once,TRBJ1-2,TGTGCCACTGGAGGAGGAACGGGAGGCTACACCTTC,CATGGGTGGYTF
TRBV28,-,-,TRBJ2-5,TGTGCCAGCAGTTTATGGGCAGACATTCAAGAGACCCAGTACTTC,CASSLWADIQETQYF
TRBV4-1,-,-,TRBJ2-3,TGCGCCAGCAGCCAGGCAGCAGCGACAGATACGCAGTATTTT,CASSQAAATDTQYF
TRBV27,-,-,TRBJ2-1,TGTGCCAGCACCAACGCGGTGGGGGCGCCGGGCAATGAGCAGTTCTTC,CASTNAVGAPGNEQFF
TRBV29-1,-,-,TRBJ1-2,TGCAGCGTTCGGGACACCTTTTCTCGTCTCGCCTTC,CSVRDTFSRLAF